A selection of T cell receptor beta chains follows, all from one sample in a study of OX40 agonist ivuxolimab in advanced cancers. Clones were sequenced by immunoSEQ multiplex PCR, and TCRdb holds only the in-frame ones, with some missing. The sample has 30,000 to 45,000 clones, over 70% seen once. The sequenced sample was CD4+ or CD8+ T cells sorted from blood, obtained in a trial of the OX40 agonist ivuxolimab. Receptors originate from an adult with an advanced solid tumor such as melanoma, head and neck, liver or kidney cancer. The CDR3 runs from the conserved cysteine through the conserved F or W.

V gene: TRBV2
CDR3 protein: CASRQQGFGEKLFF

V gene: TRBV5-1
CDR3 protein: CASSLALGTVYEQYF

V gene: TRBV9
CDR3 protein: CASSVARGEETQYF

V gene: TRBV15
CDR3 protein: CATSSPEGTEAFF

V gene: TRBV29-1
CDR3 protein: CSVVSGGAYEQYF

V gene: TRBV5-1
CDR3 protein: CASSSPGTQQETQYF

V gene: TRBV11-2
CDR3 protein: CASSHLDGSEKLFF

V gene: TRBV5-4
CDR3 protein: CASSLIRQNSPLHF

V gene: TRBV6-1
CDR3 protein: CASSVAWTSTYEQYF

V gene: TRBV7-9
CDR3 protein: CASSLGRVNEKLFF

V gene: TRBV7-8
CDR3 protein: CASSRDTEAFF

V gene: TRBV6-1
CDR3 protein: CASSEARGFQTQYF

V gene: TRBV9
CDR3 protein: CASSPLAGNSYEQYF

V gene: TRBV18
CDR3 protein: CASSPAGPTYEQYF

V gene: TRBV7-3
CDR3 protein: CASSSPGEAGRNEQFF

V gene: TRBV5-1
CDR3 protein: CASRPDSAHNYGYTF

V gene: TRBV14
CDR3 protein: CASSHRLAGARETQYF

V gene: TRBV6-5
CDR3 protein: CASGRPGTFGYTF

V gene: TRBV5-1
CDR3 protein: CASSLDTRNTEAFF

V gene: TRBV5-1
CDR3 protein: CASSRGQGQETQYF

V gene: TRBV6-1
CDR3 protein: CASSGDRGLGGYGYTF

V gene: TRBV4-1
CDR3 protein: CASSQAPGDSYNEQFF

V gene: TRBV7-6
CDR3 protein: CASSLGAAGETQYF

V gene: TRBV2
CDR3 protein: CASRESGVLNTEAFF

V gene: TRBV2
CDR3 protein: CASSVGREGTDTQYF

V gene: TRBV25-1
CDR3 protein: CASRGGTQGLFF

V gene: TRBV19
CDR3 protein: CASRWNMNTEAFF

V gene: TRBV2
CDR3 protein: CATRLAGEETQYF

V gene: TRBV5-1
CDR3 protein: CASSPGSANEKLFF

V gene: TRBV18
CDR3 protein: CASSPGQVPTEAFF

V gene: TRBV9
CDR3 protein: CASSPGTTNTDTQYF

V gene: TRBV4-1
CDR3 protein: CASSQDRQHTQYF

V gene: TRBV11-2
CDR3 protein: CASSPLAGETSTDTQYF

V gene: TRBV5-6
CDR3 protein: CASSPGTSSWEQYF

V gene: TRBV11-3
CDR3 protein: CASSLAPGSETQYF

V gene: TRBV5-1
CDR3 protein: CASSLQGTNTEAFF

V gene: TRBV18
CDR3 protein: CASSAGATNEKLFF

V gene: TRBV5-4
CDR3 protein: CASSSTSGGPYEQYF

V gene: TRBV5-1
CDR3 protein: CASSEDRGTDTQYF

V gene: TRBV5-1
CDR3 protein: CASSLLDEQYF

V gene: TRBV6-1
CDR3 protein: CASSEASLAGAWAQYF